This is a list of T cell receptor beta chains from one sample in a study of T cells in localized non-small cell lung cancer. Assay used: immunoSEQ multiplex PCR; TCRdb lists only in-frame clones, some missing. Of approximately 13,000 clones listed, more than 70% are singletons. The starting material was peripheral blood mononuclear cells, obtained before any cancer treatment. The source is a man aged 35-69 years with stage III lung adenocarcinoma. CDR3s include the opening cysteine and the closing phenylalanine or tryptophan. Fields, in order: J gene, V gene, CDR3 protein.

TRBJ1-1 TRBV6-5 CASSYSTGGTEAFF
TRBJ1-4 TRBV4-1 CASSPRGAGNEKLFF
TRBJ2-7 TRBV25-1 CASSVLGTGDHEQYF
TRBJ1-2 TRBV28 CASSSSSREGNYGYTF
TRBJ1-5 TRBV19 CASSIRGQGHQPQHF
TRBJ2-7 TRBV10-1 CASSEPVKTGNEQYF
TRBJ2-6 TRBV28 CASSLRGTGANVLTF
TRBJ1-1 TRBV10-3 CAISGVTGDTEAFF
TRBJ2-1 TRBV5-1 CASSGFQLSYNEQFF
TRBJ2-1 TRBV19 CASSTVGLAGAQQFF
TRBJ1-4 TRBV5-6 CASSLDSTTNEKLFF
TRBJ1-1 TRBV29-1 CSVVIASGLMNTEAFF
TRBJ2-6 TRBV5-6 CASSLGAGANVLTF
TRBJ2-7 TRBV5-4 CASSIMGGGSYEQYF
TRBJ2-5 TRBV4-2 CASSPGTSGGQETQYF
TRBJ2-1 TRBV4-1 CASSQDIGGTYNEQFF